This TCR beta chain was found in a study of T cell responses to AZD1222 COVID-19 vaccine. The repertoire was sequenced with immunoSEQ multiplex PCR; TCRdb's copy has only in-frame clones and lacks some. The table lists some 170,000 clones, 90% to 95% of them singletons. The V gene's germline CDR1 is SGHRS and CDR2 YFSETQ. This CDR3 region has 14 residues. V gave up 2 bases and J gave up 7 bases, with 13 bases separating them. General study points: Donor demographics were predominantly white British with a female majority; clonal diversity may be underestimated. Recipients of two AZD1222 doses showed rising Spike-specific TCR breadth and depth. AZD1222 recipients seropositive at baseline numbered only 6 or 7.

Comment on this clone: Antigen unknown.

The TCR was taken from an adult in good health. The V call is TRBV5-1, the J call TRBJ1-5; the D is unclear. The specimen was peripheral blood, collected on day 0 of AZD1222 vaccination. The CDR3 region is CASSFGPPSQPQHF. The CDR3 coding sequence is TGCGCCAGCAGCTTTGGGCCTCCGAGCCAGCCCCAGCATTTT.